The 25 T cell receptor beta chains given below trace back to one sample, sequenced in a study of blood T cell repertoires in COVID-19. Sequenced by immunoSEQ multiplex PCR; TCRdb stores in-frame clones only, minus some. The table includes 150,000 to 200,000 clones, 75% to 90% detected once. Sample: peripheral blood. The receptors come from a woman older than 75 with active or convalescent COVID-19.

This chain links TRBV19 with TRBJ2-7; D remains unclear. Germline loops: CDR1 LNHDA, CDR2 SQIVND (reference sequence). The CDR3 spans 14 residues. Trimming left V 5 bases short and J 0 bases short, with 11 bases between. CDR3 DNA sequence: TGTGCCAGTAGTTCCAAAGCAGGCTCCTACGAGCAGTACTTC. Protein sequence: CASSSKAGSYEQYF.

In this sample, this clone turned up once. The V call is TRBV19, the J call TRBJ1-4, with TRBD1 matching over 8 bases. The CDR3 loop spans 15 amino acids. The J segment lost 4 bases and the V segment lost 10 bases, leaving 11 bases of the junction unmatched. CDR1 and CDR2 from the germline V gene are LNHDA and SQIVND (reference sequence). CDR3 coding DNA: TGTGCCACCTCTTACGGGACAGGACTTAATGAAAAACTGTTTTTT. The encoded protein is CATSYGTGLNEKLFF.

The rearrangement links TRBV7-6 to TRBJ1-1, with 7 positions matching TRBD1. V was clipped by 5 bases and J by 3 bases; unmatched bases: 9. CDR3 length: 15 amino acids. Germline V lookup: CDR1 SGHVS, CDR2 FNYEAQ. CDR3: CASSRRDSLDTEAFF. The CDR3 DNA sequence: TGTGCCAGCAGCCGCCGGGACAGCCTCGACACTGAAGCTTTCTTT.

This clone was detected only a few times. This rearrangement joins TRBV10-3 to TRBJ2-5; TRBD1 aligns across 7 bases. Losses at the gene ends were 3 bases for V and 4 bases for J; bases not matched to a gene: 2. Germline lookup yields CDR1 ENHRY and CDR2 SYGVKD. This CDR3 has 13 residues. The CDR3 is CAISDTGVETQYF. The CDR3 DNA reads TGTGCCATCAGTGATACAGGGGTAGAGACCCAGTACTTC.

This clone was recorded once. The chain recombines TRBV14 with TRBJ1-1; perhaps TRBD1 as D (6 bases). Trimming removed 4 bases from V and 4 bases from J, with 13 bases in between. This CDR3 is 14 amino acids long. CDR1 and CDR2 (germline): SGHDN, FVKESK. The CDR3 DNA reads as TGTGCCAGCAGCCGGACAGAAGTGTCCACTGAAGCTTTCTTT. It translates to CASSRTEVSTEAFF.

The chain combines TRBV5-1 with TRBJ1-2, with 11 bases identical to TRBD1. Germline trimming cut 3 bases from V and 3 bases from J; bases unmatched to any gene: 7. This CDR3 is built from 16 residues. Germline loops: CDR1 SGHRS, CDR2 YFSETQ. As DNA, the CDR3 is TGCGCCAGCAGCTCCGGGACAGGGGGTGGTGACTATGGCTACACCTTC. Translated: CASSSGTGGGDYGYTF.

This clone was counted a few times. The chain joins TRBV12-3 or TRBV12-4 to TRBJ1-1, with 7 bases lining up with TRBD1. The CDR3 covers 12 residues. Trimming cost V 6 bases and J 4 bases; bases outside gene matches: 2. The CDR3 loop is CASRTGSTEAFF. The CDR3, as DNA: TGTGCCAGCAGGACAGGGAGCACTGAAGCTTTCTTT.

The chain links TRBV7-9 to TRBJ1-1; possibly TRBD1 for D (5 bases). The CDR3 length is 16 residues. Germline CDR1 SEHNR, CDR2 FQNEAQ (reference sequence). The germline V and J ends were trimmed by 5 bases and 0 bases, with 16 bases remaining between them. The CDR3 DNA follows: TGTGCCAGCAGCCCGAAGTTGGGACTTCTGAACACTGAAGCTTTCTTT. Translated, it gives CASSPKLGLLNTEAFF.

V usage is TRBV19 and J usage is TRBJ1-5; possibly TRBD1 for D (5 bases). The germline gives CDR1 LNHDA, CDR2 SQIVND (reference sequence). Trimming removed 1 base from V and 1 base from J, with 11 bases in between. The CDR3 is 16 amino acids. Written as DNA, the CDR3 is TGTGCCAGTAGTATAGTGAAGGGGCACAGCAATCAGCCCCAGCATTTT. Its translation: CASSIVKGHSNQPQHF. Combining the CDR3 with reference TRBV19 and TRBJ1-5 gives the whole variable domain DGGITQSPKYLFRKEGQNVTLSCEQNLNHDAMYWYRQDPGQGLRLIYYSQIVNDFQKGDIAEGYSVSREKKESFPLTVTSAQKNPTAFYLCASSIVKGHSNQPQHFGDGTRLSIL.

This chain uses TRBV19 with TRBJ2-3, with D possibly matching TRBD1 (5 bases). Germline V gives CDR1 LNHDA, CDR2 SQIVND (reference sequence). The CDR3 is 13 amino acids. Trimming cost V 7 bases and J 2 bases, with 10 bases left between them. In DNA, the CDR3 is TGTGCCAGTAATGACAGACCCACAGATACGCAGTATTTT. Encoded protein: CASNDRPTDTQYF.

This chain connects TRBV11-2 to TRBJ2-3; D might be TRBD2 (7 bases). Deletions cut 1 base from V and 1 base from J, with 12 bases between. The CDR3 has 16 amino acids. The germline CDR1 and CDR2 sequences are SGHAT and FQNNGV. In nucleotides, the CDR3 is TGTGCCAGCAGCTTAGCTGTCGGGGGGCGCACAGATACGCAGTATTTT. This translates into CASSLAVGGRTDTQYF.

The V call is TRBV7-8, the J call TRBJ1-4; D is unclear. V was trimmed by 5 bases and J by 8 bases, leaving 18 bases between them. CDR3 length: 15 amino acids. Looked up from germline, CDR1 is SGHVS and CDR2 is FQNEAQ. The CDR3 sequence is CASSPPGGRPEKLFF. CDR3 coding DNA: TGTGCCAGCAGCCCTCCGGGAGGAAGGCCAGAAAAACTGTTTTTT.

V gene TRBV18 combines with J gene TRBJ1-2, with D possibly TRBD1 on 6 matching bases. V shed 0 bases and J shed 2 bases, with 10 bases lying between them. From germline, CDR1 is KGHSH and CDR2 LQKENI. The CDR3 sequence is 15 residues long. The CDR3 spells CASSPPRQGNYGYTF. CDR3 bases: TGTGCCAGCTCACCACCTAGGCAGGGGAACTATGGCTACACCTTC.

CDR3 DNA: TGCGCCAGCAGCCCTACCCAGACAGGGGGCAGCTATGGCTACACCTTC. Amino acids: CASSPTQTGGSYGYTF. The chain recombines TRBV4-1 with TRBJ1-2; 10 bases fit TRBD1. The CDR3 spans 16 residues. V was pared by 4 bases and J by 4 bases, with 9 bases of the junction left unmatched. Germline-derived CDR1 and CDR2 are MGHRA and YSYEKL.

J is TRBJ2-1 and V is TRBV5-3; tentative D call: TRBD1 (5 bases). TRBV5-3 is reported as an ORF; its role is uncertain. Trimming pared 0 bases from V and 2 bases from J, leaving 9 bases between. The CDR3 is 15 amino acids. CDR3 in DNA: TGTGCCAGAAGCTTGGGGGGCCCTACCTACAATGAGCAGTTCTTC. This codes for CARSLGGPTYNEQFF.

This chain links TRBV25-1 with TRBJ1-1; possible D gene TRBD1, 5 bases. Trimming stripped 4 bases from V and 7 bases from J, with 22 bases between. CDR3 length equals 16 residues. CDR1 is MGHDK, CDR2 SYGVNS, per germline. The CDR3, as DNA: TGTGCCAGCAGTGGCCGGGGGGGGACTAAGAGTATTGAAGCTTTCTTT. Protein: CASSGRGGTKSIEAFF.

This sequence joins TRBV12-3 or TRBV12-4 and TRBJ1-2, with D tentatively TRBD1 (6 bases). There are 11 residues in the CDR3. Trimming took 6 bases from V and 6 from J, leaving 8 bases between them. The CDR3 loop is CASSHRDGYTF. In DNA, the CDR3 is TGTGCCAGCAGCCACAGGGATGGCTACACCTTC.

The V gene is TRBV5-1, the J gene TRBJ1-4, with a tentative D call TRBD1 (5 bases). The CDR3 sequence is 15 residues long. Per the germline V gene, CDR1 is SGHRS and CDR2 is YFSETQ. The ends were cut back, 0 bases at V and 1 base at J, with 7 bases in the middle. The DNA for the CDR3 is TGCGCCAGCAGCTTGGGAGACAGAACTAATGAAAAACTGTTTTTT. The encoded protein is CASSLGDRTNEKLFF.

The sample holds a few counts of this clone. The chain uses TRBV18 and TRBJ1-2; 9 positions match TRBD1. The CDR3 totals 18 residues. The V and J ends lost 4 bases and 4 bases, in that order; junction bases with no gene match: 16. Germline-derived CDR1 and CDR2 are KGHSH and LQKENI. The CDR3 sequence: CASSLTGTGLQAVYGYTF. CDR3 sequence (DNA): TGTGCCAGCTCACTTACCGGGACAGGGTTACAGGCGGTCTATGGCTACACCTTC.

The chain links TRBV12-3 or TRBV12-4 to TRBJ2-5; D might be TRBD1 (5 bases). Trimming pared 7 bases from V and 7 bases from J, leaving 13 bases between. The CDR3 consists of 12 residues. The CDR3, as DNA: TGTGCCAGCACCACCCTCCAGGGGACCCAGTACTTC. Protein product: CASTTLQGTQYF.

This rearrangement joins TRBV28 to TRBJ2-4, with D tentatively TRBD1 (6 bases). The germline CDR1 and CDR2 sequences are MDHEN and SYDVKM. V lost 8 bases, J lost 3 bases, and 17 bases lay in between. The CDR3 has 15 amino acids. The CDR3, as DNA: TGTGCCAGCGGCACAGGGACCCTGGGCAAAAACATTCAGTACTTC. It yields the protein CASGTGTLGKNIQYF.

This chain uses TRBV5-5 with TRBJ2-7, with 9 positions matching TRBD1. This CDR3 has 16 amino acids. The germline V gene has CDR1 SGHKS and CDR2 YYEKEE (reference sequence). With 3 bases clipped from V and 0 bases from J, the junction kept 7 bases outside the gene matches. DNA of the CDR3: TGTGCCAGCAGCTCATACCGGGACAGGGTCTCCTACGAGCAGTACTTC. It yields the protein CASSSYRDRVSYEQYF.

This chain links TRBV18 with TRBJ1-5; D unclear. The CDR3 consists of 14 residues. Trimming pared 2 bases from V and 7 bases from J, leaving 12 bases between. The germline CDR1 and CDR2 sequences are KGHSH and LQKENI. The CDR3 nucleotides read TGTGCCAGCTCACCATCCGGGGAACGGCAGCCCCAGCATTTT. It translates to CASSPSGERQPQHF.

This sequence joins TRBV29-1 and TRBJ2-2; 10 nucleotides align to TRBD2. Trimming took 7 bases from V and 3 from J; bases not matched to a gene: 5. The CDR3 spans 14 residues. From germline, CDR1 is SQVTM and CDR2 ANQGSEA. The DNA of the CDR3 is TGCAGCGGGAGGACTAGCGGTTACACCGGGGAGCTGTTTTTT. The encoded protein is CSGRTSGYTGELFF.

This clone was picked up a small number of times. The V call is TRBV19, the J call TRBJ1-2; 8 nucleotides align to TRBD1. The V gene's germline CDR1 is LNHDA and CDR2 SQIVND (reference sequence). The J segment lost 5 bases and the V segment lost 5 bases, leaving 7 bases of the junction unmatched. The CDR3 runs to 14 residues. CDR3 in amino acids: CASSADRAWYGYTF. The CDR3, as DNA: TGTGCCAGTAGTGCGGACAGGGCATGGTATGGCTACACCTTC.